This T cell receptor (beta chain) was profiled in a study of blood T cell repertoires in COVID-19. Clones were read by immunoSEQ multiplex PCR, and TCRdb kept only the in-frame ones, dropping some. The table shows a few hundred thousand clones, with roughly 84% occurring only once. The CDR3 is 13 amino acids. Between the trimmed V and J ends, which lost 0 bases and 8 bases, there was a span of 10 bases. Per germline, CDR1 MNHEY and CDR2 SVGAGI. The TCR originated in a woman aged 50 to 60 who had been exposed to COVID-19. The chain couples TRBV6-5 to TRBJ1-2; D is ambiguous. Sequenced input: PBMCs or T cells enriched from blood (not recorded which). In nucleotides, the CDR3 is TGTGCCAGCAGTTACTCCCAGAGCGGGGGCTACACCTTC. It encodes CASSYSQSGGYTF.